This TCR beta chain originates from a study of blood T cell repertoires in COVID-19. In the original workflow: Amplified reference gene primers provided the basis for estimating nucleated cell counts. The assay was immunoSEQ multiplex PCR, and TCRdb's table has in-frame clones only and misses some. V, J and clone size are taken as reported in that table, and D and trimming were inferred from the DNA itself. The repertoire consists of about 220,000 clones, with around 82% occurring once and the leading ten covering approximately 3%. Between the trimmed V and J ends, which lost 6 bases and 0 bases, there was a span of 14 bases. The CDR3 totals 16 residues. Germline CDR1 is SGHVS and CDR2 is FQNEAQ.

The chain is built from TRBV7-8 and TRBJ2-2; D unresolved. The specimen was peripheral blood. This clonotype originated in a woman in her 30s who had recovered from COVID-19. CDR3 nucleotides: TGTGCCAGCAGAAAAGTGTCAGGAACGAACACCGGGGAGCTGTTTTTT. Protein: CASRKVSGTNTGELFF.